Included here is one T cell receptor (beta chain) sequence, with context. Antigen specificity is unknown. A multiplex PCR was run with 60 Vbeta primers and 13 Jbeta primers. Sequencing was performed with immunoSEQ multiplex PCR; in TCRdb, only in-frame clones are kept and a portion is missing. The sample consists of fewer than 200,000 clones, about three quarters of them appearing once. Looked up from germline, CDR1 is SGDLS and CDR2 is YYNGEE. The J segment lost 5 bases and the V segment lost 0 bases, leaving 2 bases of the junction unmatched. The CDR3 spans 15 residues. The sample comes from a study of cytomegalovirus exposure and HLA in healthy donors. About the research overall: An analysis done earlier identified some 120 million unique TCR beta sequences from about 180 million T cells.

Findings and caveats of the study: Indistinguishable V segments such as TRBV6-2 and TRBV6-3 were excluded. Donors were assumed by presence/absence analyses to have roughly uniform sequencing depth. Immune exposure information comprised only CMV serostatus.

The sequencing sample was made of PBMCs. V and J are TRBV9 and TRBJ2-2; 9 positions match TRBD1. The source is a young woman in good health and CMV-seronegative. The CDR3 nucleotides read TGTGCCAGCAGCGTAGAGGGGACAGGGACCGGGGAGCTGTTTTTT. Its protein is CASSVEGTGTGELFF.